A few counts support the clone carrying this TCR beta chain. This sample was included in a study of shared clonotypes between healthy human individuals. V shed 8 bases and J shed 0 bases, with 14 bases lying between them. CDR3 length equals 15 residues. The germline CDR1 and CDR2 sequences are LNHDA and SQIVND (reference sequence). DNA input for the unsorted PBMC replicate PCRs was 250 to 300 ng, approximately 30,000 T cell genomes. Assay: immunoSEQ multiplex PCR; the TCRdb copy retains only in-frame clones and omits some. The sample contains about 530,000 clones, 75% to 80% of which appear only once.

The clonotype comes from a woman aged 35 to 49 in good health. Some clones in this sample may be carry-over from other donors' samples. The chain carries TRBV19 and TRBJ1-5; no clear D gene. Sequencing used PBMCs. CDR3: CASRRDVASNQPQHF. For the CDR3, the DNA is TGTGCCAGTCGACGAGACGTAGCTAGCAATCAGCCCCAGCATTTT. Looking up the rest from reference TRBV19 and TRBJ1-5 gives the full variable domain: DGGITQSPKYLFRKEGQNVTLSCEQNLNHDAMYWYRQDPGQGLRLIYYSQIVNDFQKGDIAEGYSVSREKKESFPLTVTSAQKNPTAFYLCASRRDVASNQPQHFGDGTRLSIL.